Listed here are 9 T cell receptor beta chains from one sample, sequenced in a study of neurological immune-mediated disorders. TCRdb reanalysed the 5' RACE reads using MiXCR and keeps one entry per CDR3 protein. The table lists 40,000 to 55,000 distinct CDR3 sequences, about 5% of them singletons. The source material was CD4+ T cells from blood. The receptors derive from a woman aged 18-29 years with multiple sclerosis.

This clonotype was counted at least ten times. The chain joins TRBV6-5 to TRBJ2-3, with 12 bases that match TRBD1. The CDR3 has 16 residues. Germline V gene lookup returns CDR1 MNHEY and CDR2 SVGAGI. V trimming: 4 bases; J trimming: 6 bases; junction bases outside the gene matches: 8. The chain's CDR3 is CASSFGTGGIGDTQYF. The CDR3, as DNA: TGTGCCAGCAGTTTCGGGACAGGGGGCATAGGTGATACGCAGTATTTT.

The genes are TRBV11-3 and TRBJ2-1, with D possibly matching TRBD1 (5 bases). Germline assignment: CDR1 SGHNT and CDR2 YENEEA. This CDR3 region has 13 residues. The V gene lost 4 bases and the J gene lost 4 bases, with 8 bases spanning the gap. In DNA form, the CDR3 reads TGTGCCAGCAGCTGGGGCGCTTACAATGAGCAGTTCTTC. This gives the protein CASSWGAYNEQFF.

This clonotype was seen at least ten times. V gene TRBV7-2 combines with J gene TRBJ2-1, with 14 bases matching TRBD2. V shed 6 bases and J 9 bases; nucleotides not matched to a gene: 7. Germline lookup yields CDR1 SGHTA and CDR2 FQGNSA. This CDR3 spans 15 amino acids. CDR3 in DNA: TGTGCCAGCAGATTGACTAGCGGGAGGGCAAGTGAGCAGTTCTTC. Protein product: CASRLTSGRASEQFF.

This clonotype was recorded at least ten times. This CDR3 reads CSARLHGGSPDTQYF. As DNA, the CDR3 is TGCAGTGCTAGGCTCCACGGGGGGAGCCCAGATACGCAGTATTTT. The rearrangement links TRBV20-1 to TRBJ2-3; TRBD2 matches at 7 bases. Germline lookup yields CDR1 DFQATT and CDR2 SNEGSKA (reference sequence). CDR3 length: 15 residues. V trimming: 3 bases; J trimming: 4 bases; junction bases outside the gene matches: 10.

As to this clonotype: This could be a read error, since a much larger clone is one nucleotide away. Given the absence of the conserved phenylalanine or tryptophan at the CDR3 end, a read error is likely. This chain joins TRBV2 and TRBJ1-6; D remains unclear. This CDR3 contains 12 residues. Germline V gives CDR1 SNHLY, CDR2 FYNNEI. V lost 7 bases and J 5 bases, leaving 6 bases between the germline ends. CDR3 nucleotide sequence: TGTGCCAGCAAGCCGGATAATTCACCCCTCCACTGT. It yields the protein CASKPDNSPLHC.

This clonotype was counted many times. CDR3 coding DNA: TGCAGCGCCAGAGACAGGGACGCTTTCTTT. Translation gives CSARDRDAFF. The chain joins TRBV29-1 to TRBJ1-1; 7 bases are shared with TRBD1. The junction had 7 bases not matched to a gene; V was cut back by 7 bases and J by 11 bases. CDR3 length equals 10 residues. Germline V gene lookup returns CDR1 SQVTM and CDR2 ANQGSEA.

This clonotype was recorded many times. The chain links TRBV20-1 to TRBJ1-2; D gene unclear. The CDR3 extends over 13 amino acids. Trimming cost V 5 bases and J 4 bases, with 14 bases left between them. The germline V gene encodes CDR1 DFQATT and CDR2 SNEGSKA (reference sequence). In nucleotides, the CDR3 is TGCAGTGCTTCCCTGGCAGTAGGCTATGGCTACACCTTC. Encoded protein: CSASLAVGYGYTF.

The chain links TRBV19 to TRBJ2-7, with 9 bases identical to TRBD1. V was clipped by 6 bases and J by 3 bases; unmatched bases: 9. Germline V gene data show CDR1 as LNHDA and CDR2 as SQIVND (reference sequence). The CDR3 has 15 amino acids. The CDR3 DNA reads TGTGCCAGTAGCCCAGGGGGGACAGGGAACTACGAGCAGTACGTC. Protein sequence: CASSPGGTGNYEQYV.

This clonotype was detected ten times or more. The CDR3 bases are TGTGCCAGCAGCGGAGCGGGGGGCTACAATGAGCAGTTCTTC. The encoded protein is CASSGAGGYNEQFF. V usage is TRBV9 and J usage is TRBJ2-1; 9 nucleotides agree with TRBD2. Trimming took 3 bases from V and 3 from J; bases not matched to a gene: 1. This CDR3 is 14 amino acids long. Germline V CDR1 and CDR2: SGDLS, YYNGEE.